The rows below give T cell receptor beta chains drawn from one sample of a study of post-analysis software for immune sequencing data. TCRdb reanalysed the PCR reads using MiXCR and keeps one entry per CDR3 protein. The data hold about 820,000 distinct CDR3 sequences, with approximately 53% observed a single time. The sample taken for sequencing was blood. These receptors were taken from a girl aged 5-17 years with multiple sclerosis. Each CDR3 is given with its conserved first and last residue. D genes are given only for firm matches. Expanded clones are given a class, and other clones once, few, many or no size at all.

TRBJ2-5	few	TRBV5-1	-	10	TGCGCCAGCGCCGGGGAGACCCAGTACTTC	CASAGETQYF
TRBJ2-1	-	TRBV29-1	TRBD1	13	TGCAGCGTGATGGACAGGGCTGCCAATGAGCAGTTCTTC	CSVMDRAANEQFF
TRBJ2-3	-	TRBV2	-	12	TGTGCCAGCAGTGACCCGCTCTCCACGCAGTATTTT	CASSDPLSTQYF
TRBJ2-7	-	TRBV2	-	14	TGTGCCAGCAGTACCTCCGGAGTCTCCTACGAGCAGTACTTC	CASSTSGVSYEQYF
TRBJ2-7	-	TRBV20-1	TRBD2	13	TGCAGTGTCGAACTAGCGGAGCCTTACGAGCAGTACTTC	CSVELAEPYEQYF
TRBJ2-7	-	TRBV18	-	13	TGTGCCAGCTCAAGGGGATTCGGGTACGAGCAGTACTTC	CASSRGFGYEQYF
TRBJ1-2	-	TRBV7-9	-	18	TGTGCCAGCAGCTTAGATCAAGGCGGGGGATCGGGCTCGTTTGGCTACACCTTC	CASSLDQGGGSGSFGYTF
TRBJ1-2	-	TRBV6-5	TRBD1	16	TGTGCCAGCAGCCTCGACTCGACAGGGATCGGCTATGGCTACACCTTC	CASSLDSTGIGYGYTF
TRBJ2-5	-	TRBV12-3/TRBV12-4	TRBD2	16	TGTGCCAGCACTGTCGGGACTAGCAGATACCAAGAGACCCAGTACTTC	CASTVGTSRYQETQYF
TRBJ2-5	-	TRBV7-6	-	15	TGTGCCAGCAGCTTAGAGTGGACACCCGGAGAGACCCAGTACTTC	CASSLEWTPGETQYF
TRBJ2-3	-	TRBV20-1	-	15	TGCAGTGGGAGAGGGCACACGCTCCGCACAGATACGCAGTATTTT	CSGRGHTLRTDTQYF
TRBJ1-1	-	TRBV3-1	-	15	TGTGCCAGCAGCCCGGACAGAATTTCAGGATCTGAAGCTTTCTTT	CASSPDRISGSEAFF
TRBJ2-1	few	TRBV4-1	TRBD2	17	TGCGCCAGCAGCCATGGGACTAGCGGGCGCTCCTACAATGAGCAGTTCTTC	CASSHGTSGRSYNEQFF
TRBJ2-2	-	TRBV29-1	-	13	TGCAGCGTTGGAGGAGACTACACCGGGGAGCTGTTTTTT	CSVGGDYTGELFF
TRBJ2-7	few	TRBV29-1	TRBD2	14	TGCAGCGTTGTGGGTAGCGGGGGGGCAAACGAGCAGTACTTC	CSVVGSGGANEQYF
TRBJ2-6	-	TRBV25-1	-	16	TGTGCCAGCAGTGAATCAGGGGTCCCTGGGGCCAACGTCCTGACTTTC	CASSESGVPGANVLTF
TRBJ2-3	-	TRBV2	TRBD1	17	TGTGCCAGCAGTGAATACGGGACAGGGGTTAGTACAGATACGCAGTATTTT	CASSEYGTGVSTDTQYF
TRBJ2-7	-	TRBV20-1	-	13	TGCAGTGCTGTAGGGGGGATCACCTACGAGCAGTACTTC	CSAVGGITYEQYF
TRBJ1-2	-	TRBV20-1	-	13	TGCAGTGCTAGAGATCTCGACAACTATGGCTACACCTTC	CSARDLDNYGYTF
TRBJ2-7	-	TRBV5-1	TRBD1	18	TGCGCCAGCAGCTTTGTGGCAGGGGGCGATAATAAGGGCTACGAGCAGTACTTC	CASSFVAGGDNKGYEQYF
TRBJ1-1	-	TRBV6-1	-	13	TGTGCCAGCAGTGTCAGGACAATGGGTGAAGCTTTCTTT	CASSVRTMGEAFF
TRBJ1-2	-	TRBV6-5	-	14	TGTGCCAGCAGCTCTAACAGGGCTAACTATGGCTACACCTTC	CASSSNRANYGYTF
TRBJ1-5	-	TRBV12-3/TRBV12-4	-	14	TGTGCCAGCAGTCTCGGACAGACCTGTCAGCCCCAGCATTTT	CASSLGQTCQPQHF
TRBJ2-7	-	TRBV20-1	TRBD1	14	TGCAGTGCTGCCAGGGACAGAATTCACTACGAGCAGTACTTC	CSAARDRIHYEQYF
TRBJ2-3	few	TRBV6-5	TRBD1	15	TGTGCCAGCAGTTTTGCGGGACAGGGGGCTGGAACGCAGTATTTT	CASSFAGQGAGTQYF
TRBJ2-4	-	TRBV7-9	TRBD2	18	TGTGCCAGCAGCTTCGGGCTAGCGGGAGACCTAGCCAAAAACATTCAGTACTTC	CASSFGLAGDLAKNIQYF
TRBJ1-1	few	TRBV6-5	TRBD1	14	TGTGCCAGCAGGACAGGGGGAATGAACACTGAAGCTTTCTTT	CASRTGGMNTEAFF
TRBJ2-3	-	TRBV13	TRBD1	15	TGTGCCAGCAGCTTTAACAGGGGGATCACAGATACGCAGTATTTT	CASSFNRGITDTQYF
TRBJ2-7	-	TRBV20-1	TRBD1	13	TGCAGTGCTAGAGTCCCAGGGGGCTACGAGCAGTACTTC	CSARVPGGYEQYF
TRBJ2-7	-	TRBV14	-	15	TGTGCCAGCAGCCAAGATTGGGGTGGCGGCGACGAGCAGTACTTC	CASSQDWGGGDEQYF
TRBJ2-3	-	TRBV11-2	TRBD2	15	TGTGCCAGCAGCTTAGGGCGGGGGAACACAGATACGCAGTATTTT	CASSLGRGNTDTQYF
TRBJ1-5	-	TRBV7-3	-	17	TGTGCCAGCAGCTTAACGTTGAGCCGAATCGGCAATCAGCCCCAGCATTTT	CASSLTLSRIGNQPQHF
TRBJ2-4	-	TRBV6-6	-	17	TGTGCCAGCAGTTACCACCGACAGGATATAGCCAAAAACATTCAGTACTTC	CASSYHRQDIAKNIQYF
TRBJ2-1	-	TRBV10-3	TRBD2	16	TGTGCCATCGGGAGGACTAGCGGGGGAGCTACCCATGAGCAGTTCTTC	CAIGRTSGGATHEQFF
TRBJ2-3	-	TRBV5-1	-	14	TGCGCCAGCAGCTCTGGCCCTACTAGAGATACGCAGTATTTT	CASSSGPTRDTQYF
TRBJ2-7	few	TRBV19	-	17	TGTGCCAGTAGTATAGATTTTTACGGGAATATTACCTACGAGCAGTACTTC	CASSIDFYGNITYEQYF
TRBJ2-5	-	TRBV12-3/TRBV12-4	-	11	TGTGCCAGCCGACACCAAGAGACCCAGTACTTC	CASRHQETQYF
TRBJ2-4	few	TRBV29-1	TRBD2	15	TGCAGCGTTAAAGCGGGAGGTGTGTCCAAAAACATTCAGTACTTC	CSVKAGGVSKNIQYF
TRBJ2-5	-	TRBV11-2	TRBD1	15	TGTGCCAGCAGCCCCTCGGGACAGCGGTCAGGGGAGCAGTACTTC	CASSPSGQRSGEQYF
TRBJ2-7	few	TRBV4-1	-	16	TGCGCCAGCAGCCAAGGAGGGGGATCAGGCTCCTACGAGCAGTACTTC	CASSQGGGSGSYEQYF
TRBJ2-1	-	TRBV20-1	TRBD1	18	TGCAGTGCTAGTTCTATTGTGACAGGGGGCTTCTCCTACAATGAGCAGTTCTTC	CSASSIVTGGFSYNEQFF
TRBJ2-7	-	TRBV19	TRBD1	13	TGTGCCAGTAGTAGGGAAACAGGGGACGAGCAGTACTTC	CASSRETGDEQYF
TRBJ1-1	-	TRBV4-1	-	15	TGCGCCAGCACCCACCTGGGGGTAGGCGGGACTGAAGCTTTCTTT	CASTHLGVGGTEAFF
TRBJ2-1	-	TRBV4-2	TRBD2	16	TGTGCCAGCAGCCTCCGGGCTAGCGGGAGTAATAATGAGCAGTTCTTC	CASSLRASGSNNEQFF
TRBJ1-2	-	TRBV5-6	-	14	TGTGCCAGCAGCCAAGGGGACCGCCCCTATGGCTACACCTTC	CASSQGDRPYGYTF
TRBJ2-5	-	TRBV29-1	-	12	TGCAGCGTCGACACCGGGGGAGAGACCCAGTACTTC	CSVDTGGETQYF